Below, 26 T cell receptor beta chains from the same sample are listed, as sequenced in a study of T cells in Graves' hyperthyroidism and ophthalmopathy. Amplified TCR beta CDR3 regions derived from RNA transcripts. A set of HTBI primers served as the primers for a first-round RT-PCR of the TCR CDR3. MiXCR was run by TCRdb on the multiplex PCR reads, yielding one entry per CDR3 protein. In the table there are roughly 250,000 distinct CDR3 sequences, 20% to 25% of which are singletons. The sequencing input was blood. The source of these receptors is a young man with Graves' ophthalmopathy.

This clonotype was found a few times. The chain has TRBV25-1 and TRBJ2-7, with 12 bases aligning to TRBD1. Per the germline V gene, CDR1 is MGHDK and CDR2 is SYGVNS. This CDR3 comprises 14 residues. V shed 3 bases and J 6 bases; nucleotides not matched to a gene: 3. The CDR3 here is CASSDWDRGLEQYF. The CDR3 coding sequence is TGTGCCAGCAGTGATTGGGACAGGGGGCTCGAGCAGTACTTC.

The J gene is TRBJ2-7, the V gene TRBV5-6; D gene uncertain. The CDR3 is made up of 16 amino acids. The V gene's germline CDR1 is SGHDT and CDR2 YYEEEE. Trimming stripped 4 bases from V and 0 bases from J, with 17 bases between. CDR3 nucleotides: TGTGCCAGCAGCCAATTGCGTCGGCAGAGCTCCTACGAGCAGTACTTC. As protein: CASSQLRRQSSYEQYF.

This clonotype was counted only a few times. The chain recombines TRBV4-1 with TRBJ1-2; D is perhaps TRBD1 (6 bases). This CDR3 has 15 amino acids. Looked up from germline, CDR1 is MGHRA and CDR2 is YSYEKL. With 0 bases removed from V and 4 bases from J, the gap between germline ends came to 12 bases. CDR3 residues: CASSQDRGQPYGYTF. In DNA form, the CDR3 reads TGCGCCAGCAGCCAAGACAGAGGACAGCCCTATGGCTACACCTTC.

The chain carries TRBV6-2 or TRBV6-3 and TRBJ1-1; 10 nucleotides agree with TRBD1. Unmatched junction bases numbered 3, after V lost 6 bases and J lost 5 bases. Germline V gives CDR1 MNHEY, CDR2 SVGEGT. CDR3 length: 13 residues. DNA of the CDR3: TGTGCCAGCAGACAGGACAGGGGGACTGAAGCTTTCTTT. It codes for CASRQDRGTEAFF.

V and J are TRBV7-3 and TRBJ2-1, with TRBD2 matching over 13 bases. The CDR3 extends over 16 amino acids. Germline V gene sequence: CDR1 SGHTA, CDR2 FQGTGA. Germline trimming cut 2 bases from V and 5 bases from J; bases unmatched to any gene: 3. Written as DNA, the CDR3 is TGTGCCAGCAGCTTACGGACTAGCGGGGGAAACAATGAGCAGTTCTTC. Translation gives CASSLRTSGGNNEQFF.

The sample holds many counts of this clonotype. This chain connects TRBV2 to TRBJ1-5, with TRBD1 identical over 9 bases. This CDR3 region has 15 residues. J was trimmed by 11 bases and V by 7 bases; bases with no gene match: 15. Per the germline V gene, CDR1 is SNHLY and CDR2 is FYNNEI. The CDR3 nucleotides read TGTGCCAGCATGGACAGGGGCGGAGAGTTCAGTACCCAGCATTTT. Its translation: CASMDRGGEFSTQHF.

This clonotype was detected only a few times. The chain joins TRBV2 to TRBJ2-5; weak D call: TRBD1 (5 bases). Germline V lookup: CDR1 SNHLY, CDR2 FYNNEI. V lost 3 bases to trimming and J lost 0 bases, with 5 bases between them. This CDR3 is 13 amino acids long. The CDR3 coding sequence is TGTGCCAGCAGTGAGGGGCACCAAGAGACCCAGTACTTC. Its protein is CASSEGHQETQYF. Full variable domain (outside the CDR3, taken from reference TRBV2 and TRBJ2-5): EPEVTQTPSHQVTQMGQEVILRCVPISNHLYFYWYRQILGQKVEFLVSFYNNEISEKSEIFDDQFSVERPDGSNFTLKIRSTKLEDSAMYFCASSEGHQETQYFGPGTRLLVL.

This clonotype was seen only a few times. The V call is TRBV11-2, the J call TRBJ1-2; TRBD1 matches at 9 bases. CDR3 length equals 14 residues. The V segment lost 4 bases and the J segment 7 bases; nucleotides outside the gene matches: 7. CDR1 and CDR2 from the germline V gene are SGHAT and FQNNGV. The CDR3 bases are TGTGCCAGCAGCTGGATACAGGGGGCGTCTGGCTACACCTTC. Residues: CASSWIQGASGYTF.

Comments on this clonotype: A read error is possible here, since a much larger clone lies one base away. The CDR3 DNA follows: TGTGCCAGCAGCGCTTGGACAGAGACCTACGAGCAGTACTTC. Amino acids: CASSAWTETYEQYF. The chain joins TRBV7-8 to TRBJ2-7, with D maybe TRBD1 (6 bases). The CDR3 consists of 14 residues. Germline CDR1 and CDR2: SGHVS and FQNEAQ. V was pared by 5 bases and J by 2 bases, with 13 bases between.

The chain employs TRBV7-3 and TRBJ2-5, with 7 bases matching TRBD2. CDR3 length equals 14 residues. The germline CDR1 and CDR2 sequences are SGHTA and FQGTGA. With V trimmed by 2 bases and J by 5 bases, 5 bases remained unmatched. CDR3 DNA sequence: TGTGCCAGCAGCTTAGTCAGCGGGGCTGAGACCCAGTACTTC. This codes for CASSLVSGAETQYF.

There are many counts of this clonotype. The chain employs TRBV18 and TRBJ2-5, with TRBD1 identical over 7 bases. The CDR3 loop spans 14 amino acids. After removal of 3 bases from V and 2 bases from J, the junction contained 3 bases not matched to a gene. Germline V gene lookup returns CDR1 KGHSH and CDR2 LQKENI. The CDR3 sequence: CASSPHRGQETQYF. Here the CDR3 DNA reads TGTGCCAGCTCACCTCACAGGGGACAAGAGACCCAGTACTTC.

This clonotype turned up a few times. This chain joins TRBV6-2 or TRBV6-3 and TRBJ2-7; 7 bases are shared with TRBD2. J lost 0 bases, V lost 5 bases, and 4 bases had no gene match. CDR1 and CDR2 (germline): MNHEY, SVGEGT. There are 14 residues in the CDR3. The CDR3 here is CASSGGGNSYEQYF. The CDR3 DNA reads TGTGCCAGCAGTGGGGGGGGGAACTCCTACGAGCAGTACTTC.

This CDR3 is CASSPPIGTGGAITQYF. The CDR3 DNA reads TGTGCCAGCTCACCACCGATCGGGACAGGGGGCGCGATTACGCAGTATTTT. The chain combines TRBV18 with TRBJ2-3, with 12 bases fitting TRBD1. There are 17 residues in the CDR3. From germline, CDR1 is KGHSH and CDR2 LQKENI. The trim removed 0 bases at V and 8 bases at J, leaving 9 bases unmatched.

This sequence joins TRBV7-2 and TRBJ2-1, with D perhaps assigned TRBD1 or TRBD2 (5 bases each). V was clipped by 2 bases and J by 2 bases, with 16 bases between them. CDR3 size: 17 residues. Germline loops: CDR1 SGHTA, CDR2 FQGNSA. Here the CDR3 reads CASSLKFALGAYNEQFF. As DNA, the CDR3 is TGTGCCAGCAGCTTAAAGTTTGCCTTGGGGGCCTACAATGAGCAGTTCTTC.

J is TRBJ2-2 and V is TRBV19, with TRBD1 as a possible D gene (6 bases). CDR1 and CDR2 from the germline V gene are LNHDA and SQIVND (reference sequence). The CDR3 has 16 residues. Trimming pared 6 bases from V and 4 bases from J, leaving 18 bases between. As DNA, the CDR3 is TGTGCCAGTAGAAACAGGGAAGGAGTTGGCACCGGGGAGCTGTTTTTT. This sequence encodes CASRNREGVGTGELFF. The variable domain in full, with the rest retrieved from reference TRBV19 and TRBJ2-2, is DGGITQSPKYLFRKEGQNVTLSCEQNLNHDAMYWYRQDPGQGLRLIYYSQIVNDFQKGDIAEGYSVSREKKESFPLTVTSAQKNPTAFYLCASRNREGVGTGELFFGEGSRLTVL.

This clonotype has a count of ten or more. The chain joins TRBV2 to TRBJ2-1; D might be TRBD1 or TRBD2, each matching 5 bases. V was trimmed by 7 bases and J by 5 bases, leaving 24 bases between them. Per germline, CDR1 SNHLY and CDR2 FYNNEI. This CDR3 has 17 amino acids. CDR3 protein: CASIRPGEGSPNNEQFF. The CDR3, as DNA: TGTGCCAGCATCCGCCCGGGCGAGGGGTCCCCGAACAATGAGCAGTTCTTC.

This clonotype was found many times. The rearrangement uses TRBV11-3 and TRBJ2-2; 7 bases fit TRBD2. In germline, CDR1 is SGHNT, CDR2 YENEEA. The CDR3 is made up of 15 amino acids. The V segment lost 4 bases and the J segment 4 bases; nucleotides outside the gene matches: 6. The DNA of the CDR3 is TGTGCCAGCAGCTGGGACTACCAAGTCACCGGGGAGCTGTTTTTT. Its protein product is CASSWDYQVTGELFF.

The CDR3 sequence is CASSQQLQRGYQHF. The DNA for the CDR3 is TGCGCCAGCAGCCAACAACTCCAAAGGGGGTACCAGCATTTT. The chain recombines TRBV4-1 with TRBJ1-5; a weak D match, TRBD1 (6 bases). The CDR3 is 14 residues long. V lost 2 bases to trimming and J lost 12 bases, with 17 bases between them. In germline, CDR1 is MGHRA, CDR2 YSYEKL.

This clonotype was seen repeatedly, ten times or more. The J gene is TRBJ2-1, the V gene TRBV11-1; 9 bases agree with TRBD2. Germline CDR1 is SGHAT and CDR2 is FQDESV (reference sequence). This CDR3 spans 17 amino acids. V lost 6 bases, J lost 9 bases, and 18 bases stayed unmatched. The CDR3 sequence is CASSPLRSVSGSFEQFF. Written as DNA, the CDR3 is TGTGCCAGCAGTCCCCTTAGGTCGGTTAGCGGGAGTTTTGAGCAGTTCTTC.

The chain links TRBV20-1 to TRBJ2-1; no clear D gene. This CDR3 contains 16 residues. The germline CDR1 and CDR2 sequences are DFQATT and SNEGSKA (reference sequence). Trimming shortened V by 2 bases and J by 4 bases, and 18 bases separated the two germline ends. The CDR3 reads CSARTNEPDRYNEQFF. CDR3 coding DNA: TGCAGTGCTAGAACAAACGAACCGGACCGTTACAATGAGCAGTTCTTC.

V gene TRBV12-3 or TRBV12-4 combines with J gene TRBJ2-1, with a tentative D call TRBD2 (5 bases). V gave up 6 bases and J gave up 8 bases, with 17 bases separating them. The CDR3 is made up of 14 amino acids. The CDR3 region has the DNA TGTGCCAGCAGCGAGGGCCTGGGATACGATGAGCAGTTCTTC. As protein: CASSEGLGYDEQFF.

The table lists this clonotype with a few counts. The chain couples TRBV20-1 to TRBJ2-7; maybe TRBD2 (6 bases). CDR3 length: 14 amino acids. In germline, CDR1 is DFQATT, CDR2 SNEGSKA (reference sequence). V was cut by 3 bases and J by 3 bases, with 15 bases left in between. CDR3 loop: CSARRMRGDYEQYF. As DNA, the CDR3 is TGCAGTGCTAGGCGAATGCGGGGAGACTACGAGCAGTACTTC.

The chain has TRBV9 and TRBJ2-7; D possibly corresponds to TRBD2 (5 bases). V lost 3 bases to trimming and J lost 4 bases, with 14 bases between them. Germline V gene sequence: CDR1 SGDLS, CDR2 YYNGEE. CDR3 length: 14 residues. This CDR3 reads CASSATDYRYEQYF. DNA of the CDR3: TGTGCCAGCAGCGCTACTGACTACCGGTACGAGCAGTACTTC.

V gene TRBV27 combines with J gene TRBJ2-1, with 10 bases lining up with TRBD2. From germline, CDR1 is MNHEY and CDR2 SMNVEV (reference sequence). The CDR3 sequence is 13 residues long. V lost 5 bases, J lost 10 bases, and 5 bases stayed unmatched. CDR3 sequence (DNA): TGTGCCAGCAGTGACATAGCGGGAGGAGAGCAGTTCTTC. This translates into CASSDIAGGEQFF.

This clonotype has a handful of counts. The V and J genes are TRBV11-3 and TRBJ2-2; 11 bases agree with TRBD2. The CDR3 has 18 amino acids. The germline V gene has CDR1 SGHNT and CDR2 YENEEA. Losses at the gene ends were 4 bases for V and 5 bases for J; bases not matched to a gene: 12. The CDR3 DNA is TGTGCCAGCAGCTCGTACACTGGGACTAGCGGATATACCGGGGAGCTGTTTTTT. Its protein product is CASSSYTGTSGYTGELFF.

At least ten counts were recorded for this clonotype. The rearrangement uses TRBV7-9 and TRBJ1-2; D is possibly TRBD1 (5 bases). Germline CDR1 reads SEHNR; CDR2 reads FQNEAQ (reference sequence). This CDR3 comprises 15 residues. Deletions cut 0 bases from V and 3 bases from J, with 11 bases between. CDR3 nucleotides: TGTGCCAGCAGCTTAGCGGGCAGGGAGCACTATGGCTACACCTTC. Its translation is CASSLAGREHYGYTF.